The rows below give T cell receptor beta chains drawn from one sample of a study of blood T cell repertoires in COVID-19. TCRdb keeps only in-frame clones here, not all; method: immunoSEQ multiplex PCR. The top ten hold 0.58% of the sample, which has over 150,000 clones, about 87% seen once. Sequences were obtained from peripheral blood. The receptors were sampled from a man aged 55 to 70 with COVID-19, enrolled during active disease. Each CDR3 is given with its conserved first and last residue. A D gene is named only where the DNA matches it firmly. Clone size is given for some rows only: seen once, a few or many times, or a class if the clone is expanded.

clone size	D gene	V gene	J gene	CDR3 DNA	CDR3 protein
.	TRBD1	TRBV5-8	TRBJ1-6	TGTGCCAGCAGCGGACAGGGGGCGATCAATTCACCCCTCCACTTT	CASSGQGAINSPLHF
.	TRBD1	TRBV9	TRBJ2-3	TGTGCCAGCAGCCCGGGACAGGACACAGATACGCAGTATTTT	CASSPGQDTDTQYF
few	TRBD1	TRBV4-2	TRBJ2-2	TGTGCCAGCAGCCTTCCGGGACAGGGACGCCCCGGGGAGCTGTTTTTT	CASSLPGQGRPGELFF
.	TRBD1	TRBV5-8	TRBJ2-1	TGTGCCAGCAGCAAGGGACAGGCTGACAATGAGCAGTTCTTC	CASSKGQADNEQFF
.	.	TRBV5-1	TRBJ2-7	TGCGCCAGCAGCTTGGCCGGGAGCTCCTACGAGCAGTACTTC	CASSLAGSSYEQYF
.	TRBD1	TRBV5-1	TRBJ1-2	TGCGCCAGCAGCATGGGACAGGGCACCTATGGCTACACCTTC	CASSMGQGTYGYTF
.	TRBD1	TRBV5-4	TRBJ1-1	TGTGCCAGCAGCAGGGAGACAGGGGGCACGAACACTGAAGCTTTCTTT	CASSRETGGTNTEAFF
.	.	TRBV5-4	TRBJ1-6	TGTGCCAGCAGCTTGTTGCACGGGATCGTTAATTCACCCCTCCACTTT	CASSLLHGIVNSPLHF
.	TRBD2	TRBV9	TRBJ2-2	TGTGCCAGCAGCGCGACTAGCGGGGGCACCGGGGAGCTGTTTTTT	CASSATSGGTGELFF
.	TRBD1	TRBV27	TRBJ1-1	TGTGCCAGCAGTAGGGACAGGGGGACTGAAGCTTTCTTT	CASSRDRGTEAFF
.	.	TRBV6-5	TRBJ2-1	TGTGCCAGCCGGAAGTACAACCTCCCGGGCAATGAGCAGTTCTTC	CASRKYNLPGNEQFF
.	.	TRBV2	TRBJ1-5	TGTGCCAGCAGTGGTACCAGGTTGGATCAGCCCCAGCATTTT	CASSGTRLDQPQHF
.	.	TRBV6-5	TRBJ1-2	TGTGCCAGCAGTTCCGCACAGGGAAACTATGGCTACACCTTC	CASSSAQGNYGYTF
few	TRBD2	TRBV18	TRBJ2-7	TGTGCCAGCTCACCGCAAAGCGGGAGGGCCTACGAGCAGTACTTC	CASSPQSGRAYEQYF
.	.	TRBV4-3	TRBJ1-2	TGCGCCAGCAGCCAACCGGGTTCCCCTAGGGGCTACACCTTC	CASSQPGSPRGYTF
.	.	TRBV29-1	TRBJ2-1	TGCAGCGTTGTTTTCTCGTCCTCCTACAATGAGCAGTTCTTC	CSVVFSSSYNEQFF
.	TRBD2	TRBV7-2	TRBJ2-5	TGTGCCAGCAGCCCCGGGGGGGAGGCCCAGTACTTC	CASSPGGEAQYF
.	.	TRBV27	TRBJ2-1	TGTGCCAGCAGTGTACTGAATGAGCAGTTCTTC	CASSVLNEQFF
.	.	TRBV6-6	TRBJ2-4	TGTGCCAGCGCGAGGGTTGGAATCAAAAACATTCAGTACTTC	CASARVGIKNIQYF
.	TRBD2	TRBV24-1	TRBJ2-2	TGTGCCACCAGTGATTCAGCCGGGACTAGCGGGTTCACCGGGGAGCTGTTTTTT	CATSDSAGTSGFTGELFF
.	.	TRBV19	TRBJ1-6	TGTGCCAGTAGTACAGCACAGGGATCCAGTTCACCCCTCCACTTT	CASSTAQGSSSPLHF
.	TRBD2	TRBV7-2	TRBJ2-7	TGTGCCAGCAGCAACCGACTTATACTAGCGGGAGGCGAGCAGTACTTC	CASSNRLILAGGEQYF
.	.	TRBV18	TRBJ1-1	TGTGCCAGCTCGGACAGCCAACCGGGAAACACTGAAGCTTTCTTT	CASSDSQPGNTEAFF
.	.	TRBV2	TRBJ1-5	TGTGCCAGCAGTGAGTCGGGGGGCACCAATCAGCCCCAGCATTTT	CASSESGGTNQPQHF
few	TRBD1	TRBV5-4	TRBJ2-7	TGTGCCAGCAGCTTGGATACCGGGACAGGCTCCTACGAGCAGTACTTC	CASSLDTGTGSYEQYF
.	TRBD2	TRBV4-2	TRBJ2-1	TGTGCCAGCAGCCAAGATACTGGGCGGGAGTCGATCTTC	CASSQDTGRESIF
.	TRBD2	TRBV27	TRBJ2-1	TGTGCCAGCAGTGACTTAGCGGGGGGGCGAAATGAGCAGTTCTTC	CASSDLAGGRNEQFF
.	.	TRBV3-1/TRBV3-2	TRBJ2-7	TGTGCCAGCAGCCAACAGTCCGCCTTGCAGTACTTC	CASSQQSALQYF
.	TRBD1	TRBV6-5	TRBJ1-1	TGTGCCAGCAGTCTAACAGGGGTCATGAACACTGAAGCTTTCTTT	CASSLTGVMNTEAFF
few	.	TRBV14	TRBJ1-2	TGTGCCAGCAGCCAAGTTCGAGGACAGAACTATGGCTACACCTTC	CASSQVRGQNYGYTF
.	TRBD1	TRBV3-1/TRBV3-2	TRBJ1-4	TGTGCCAGCTCAGACAGGGTGGGTGAAAAACTGTTTTTT	CASSDRVGEKLFF
.	TRBD2	TRBV15	TRBJ2-4	TGTGCCACCAGCAGAGCTGGACTAGCGAAGGGCTACGGAAACATTCAGTACTTC	CATSRAGLAKGYGNIQYF
.	.	TRBV11-3	TRBJ2-3	TGTGCCAGCAGCTTAGTCGGAGGCACAGATACGCAGTATTTT	CASSLVGGTDTQYF
.	.	TRBV24-1	TRBJ2-5	TGTGCCACCAGTGACCCTGGGAGACGGGAGACCCAGTACTTC	CATSDPGRRETQYF
.	.	TRBV9	TRBJ2-5	TGTGCCAGCAGCCGTCTTGGGGGCTCAGGGGAGACCCAGTACTTC	CASSRLGGSGETQYF
.	.	TRBV19	TRBJ1-1	TGTGCCAGCAGGGGCCTTACGAACACTGAAGCTTTCTTT	CASRGLTNTEAFF
.	.	TRBV19	TRBJ1-4	TGTGCCAGTAGTGAAAGCAGCGTCAATGAAAAACTGTTTTTT	CASSESSVNEKLFF
.	.	TRBV6-1	TRBJ1-3	TGTGCCAGCAGTGAACAGGCCGGAAACACCATATATTTT	CASSEQAGNTIYF
.	.	TRBV12-3/TRBV12-4	TRBJ1-1	TGTGCCAGCAGTTTGAATGTCCGGGCTGAAGCTTTCTTT	CASSLNVRAEAFF
.	TRBD1	TRBV5-1	TRBJ2-7	TGCGCCAGCAGACCGGGACAGGGGGATGCCACCTACGAGCAGTACTTC	CASRPGQGDATYEQYF
.	.	TRBV18	TRBJ1-4	TGTGCCAGCTCCCTCTTCGACAGTGATAATGAAAAACTGTTTTTT	CASSLFDSDNEKLFF
few	.	TRBV11-3	TRBJ1-2	TGTGCCAGCAGCTACGAGGGGGTATATGGCTACACCTTC	CASSYEGVYGYTF
many	TRBD1	TRBV6-6	TRBJ1-5	TGTGCCAGCAGTTACCTGGGACAGCAGACCAATCAGCCCCAGCATTTT	CASSYLGQQTNQPQHF
.	.	TRBV7-3	TRBJ1-5	TGTGCCAGCAGCCCCCAGCAGGGAAGCAATCAGCCCCAGCATTTT	CASSPQQGSNQPQHF
.	TRBD1	TRBV11-1	TRBJ1-1	TGTGCCAGCAGCCATCCTGGACAGGGGGCGAAAACTTTCTTT	CASSHPGQGAKTFF
.	.	TRBV3-1/TRBV3-2	TRBJ1-1	TGTGCCAGCAGCCAAGCTACGAGCACTGAAGCTTTCTTT	CASSQATSTEAFF
.	.	TRBV18	TRBJ1-1	TGTGCCAGCTCACCACTTGGGGGGACCGACACTGAAGCTTTCTTT	CASSPLGGTDTEAFF